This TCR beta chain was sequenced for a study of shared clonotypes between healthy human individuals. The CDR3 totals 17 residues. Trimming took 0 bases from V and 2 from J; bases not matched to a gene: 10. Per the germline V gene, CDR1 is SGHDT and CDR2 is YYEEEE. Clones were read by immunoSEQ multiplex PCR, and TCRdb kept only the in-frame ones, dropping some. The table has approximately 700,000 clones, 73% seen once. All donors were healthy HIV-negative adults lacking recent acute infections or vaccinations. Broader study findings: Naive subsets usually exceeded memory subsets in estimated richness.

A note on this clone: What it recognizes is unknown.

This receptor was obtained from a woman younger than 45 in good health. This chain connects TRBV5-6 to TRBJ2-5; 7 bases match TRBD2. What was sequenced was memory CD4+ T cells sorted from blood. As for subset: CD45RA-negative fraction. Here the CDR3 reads CASSLGRRGSRQETQYF. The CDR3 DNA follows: TGTGCCAGCAGCTTGGGACGTCGCGGGAGTAGGCAAGAGACCCAGTACTTC.